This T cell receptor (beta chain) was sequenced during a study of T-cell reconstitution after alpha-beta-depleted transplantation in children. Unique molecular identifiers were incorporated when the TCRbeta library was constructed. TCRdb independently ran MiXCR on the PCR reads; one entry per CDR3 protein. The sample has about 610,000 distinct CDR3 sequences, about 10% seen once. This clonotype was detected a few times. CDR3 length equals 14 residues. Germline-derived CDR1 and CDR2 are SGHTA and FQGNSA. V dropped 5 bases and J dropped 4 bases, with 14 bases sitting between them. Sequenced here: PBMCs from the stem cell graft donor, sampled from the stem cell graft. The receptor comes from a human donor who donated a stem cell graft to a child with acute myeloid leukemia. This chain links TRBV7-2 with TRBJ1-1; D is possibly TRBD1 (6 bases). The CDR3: CASSPVSGVTEAFF. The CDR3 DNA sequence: TGTGCCAGCAGCCCCGTATCAGGGGTCACTGAAGCTTTCTTT. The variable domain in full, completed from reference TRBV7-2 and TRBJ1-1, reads GAGVSQSPSNKVTEKGKDVELRCDPISGHTALYWYRQSLGQGLEFLIYFQGNSAPDKSGLPSDRFSAERTGGSVSTLTIQRTQQEDSAVYLCASSPVSGVTEAFFGQGTRLTVV.